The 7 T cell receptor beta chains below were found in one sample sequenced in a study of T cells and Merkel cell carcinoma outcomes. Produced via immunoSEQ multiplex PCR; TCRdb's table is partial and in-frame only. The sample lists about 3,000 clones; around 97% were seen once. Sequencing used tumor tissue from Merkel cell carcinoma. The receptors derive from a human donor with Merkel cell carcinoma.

The CDR3 region has the DNA TGTGCCAGCAGCCATCCGAGGGGAGATACGCAGTATTTT. This encodes CASSHPRGDTQYF. This chain connects TRBV5-4 to TRBJ2-3; D possibly matches TRBD1 or TRBD2 (5 bases each). CDR3 size: 13 residues. V lost 4 bases and J lost 5, with 11 bases in between. Germline CDR1 is SGHNT and CDR2 is YYREEE (reference sequence).

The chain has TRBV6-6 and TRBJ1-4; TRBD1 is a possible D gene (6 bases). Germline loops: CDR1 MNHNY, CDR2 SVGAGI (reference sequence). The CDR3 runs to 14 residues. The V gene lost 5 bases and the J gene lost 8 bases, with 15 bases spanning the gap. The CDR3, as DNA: TGTGCCAGCAGTGAGGGGGTTCACGGGGAAAAACTGTTTTTT. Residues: CASSEGVHGEKLFF.

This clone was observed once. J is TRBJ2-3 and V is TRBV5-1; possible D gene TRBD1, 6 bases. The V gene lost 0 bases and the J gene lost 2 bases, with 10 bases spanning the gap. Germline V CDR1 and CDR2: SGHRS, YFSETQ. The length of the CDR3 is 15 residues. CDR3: CASSLANRATDTQYF. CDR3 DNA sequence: TGCGCCAGCAGCTTGGCCAACAGGGCCACAGATACGCAGTATTTT.

The CDR3 nucleotides read TGCGCCAGCAGCCAAGAACTGCTCGGTGTGGGAGAGCAGTACTTC. Its protein is CASSQELLGVGEQYF. The V and J genes are TRBV4-1 and TRBJ2-7, with unresolved D. V dropped 0 bases and J dropped 7 bases, with 16 bases sitting between them. This CDR3 is built from 15 residues. Germline CDR1 MGHRA, CDR2 YSYEKL.

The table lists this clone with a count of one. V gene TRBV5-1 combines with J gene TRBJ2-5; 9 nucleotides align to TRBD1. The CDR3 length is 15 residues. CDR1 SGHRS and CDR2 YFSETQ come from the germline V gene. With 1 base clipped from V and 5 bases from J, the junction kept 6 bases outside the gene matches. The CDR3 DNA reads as TGCGCCAGCAGCTTGCACAGGGGGCCGGGGGAGACCCAGTACTTC. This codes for CASSLHRGPGETQYF.

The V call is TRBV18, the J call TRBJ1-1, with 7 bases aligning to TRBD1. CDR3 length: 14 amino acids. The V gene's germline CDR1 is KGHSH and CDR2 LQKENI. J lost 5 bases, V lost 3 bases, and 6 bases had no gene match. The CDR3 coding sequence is TGTGCCAGCTCACCGAGACAGGGTTGGACTGAAGCTTTCTTT. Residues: CASSPRQGWTEAFF.

The CDR3 reads CASSKGGGRYEQYF. The CDR3 DNA is TGTGCCAGCAGCAAAGGGGGCGGGAGATACGAGCAGTACTTC. V and J are TRBV21-1 and TRBJ2-7; TRBD2, the table's D call, was not compared with the DNA. TRBV21-1 is an annotated pseudogene. This CDR3 spans 14 amino acids.